The source of this TCR beta chain is a study of OX40 agonist ivuxolimab in advanced cancers. Study findings and constraints: There was clonal expansion of CD4+ and CD8+ blood T cells by week 6 at 0.1 to 3.0 mg/kg.

Assay: immunoSEQ multiplex PCR; the TCRdb copy retains only in-frame clones and omits some. The table lists tens of thousands of clones, roughly 86% of them singletons, with roughly 18% in the top ten. This CDR3 comprises 12 residues. Trimming shortened V by 2 bases and J by 7 bases, and 10 bases separated the two germline ends. Germline V lookup: CDR1 SGHNT, CDR2 YYREEE (reference sequence). A word on this clone: Its antigen is unidentified.

This receptor was obtained from an adult with an advanced solid tumor such as melanoma, head and neck, liver or kidney cancer. V and J are TRBV5-4 and TRBJ2-7; TRBD2 might be the D (6 bases). The specimen was CD4+ or CD8+ T cells sorted from blood, collected in a trial of the OX40 agonist ivuxolimab. The CDR3 nucleotides read TGTGCCAGCAGCTTAGAAGGGAGGGAGCAGTACTTC. Protein: CASSLEGREQYF.